The 30 T cell receptor beta chains reported below all come from one sample, sequenced in a study of blood T cell repertoires in COVID-19. Sequencing was performed with immunoSEQ multiplex PCR; in TCRdb, only in-frame clones are kept and a portion is missing. The sample records about 170,000 clones, over 70% being singletons. Source material: peripheral blood. The receptors derive from a woman aged 70-85 years who had recovered from COVID-19.

The chain links TRBV6-5 to TRBJ2-7, with 7 bases identical to TRBD2. There are 15 residues in the CDR3. Looked up from germline, CDR1 is MNHEY and CDR2 is SVGAGI. J was trimmed by 3 bases and V by 6 bases; bases with no gene match: 11. Written as DNA, the CDR3 is TGTGCCAGCAGCCGCCCCTTGGGGGGGATCTACGAGCAGTACTTC. Its translation: CASSRPLGGIYEQYF.

The chain couples TRBV3-1 (or the pseudogene TRBV3-2) to TRBJ1-4, with D tentatively TRBD1 (5 bases). The length of the CDR3 is 16 residues. Trimming left V 1 base short and J 8 bases short, with 17 bases between. Per the germline V gene, CDR1 is LGHDT and CDR2 is YNNKEL (reference sequence). The CDR3 DNA reads as TGTGCCAGCAGCCAAGGCTTGGCAGGCGGGGGGGAAAAACTGTTTTTT. Translated: CASSQGLAGGGEKLFF.

The chain has TRBV19 and TRBJ2-3, with TRBD2 matching over 7 bases. With V trimmed by 5 bases and J by 2 bases, 4 bases remained unmatched. Germline-derived CDR1 and CDR2 are LNHDA and SQIVND (reference sequence). The CDR3 contains 14 residues. The CDR3 here is CASSPGTNTDTQYF. Here the CDR3 DNA reads TGTGCCAGTAGTCCCGGGACTAACACAGATACGCAGTATTTT.

This rearrangement joins TRBV4-3 to TRBJ2-2, with 9 bases matching TRBD2. Per germline, CDR1 LGHNA and CDR2 YSLEER. The V and J ends lost 2 bases and 6 bases, in that order; junction bases with no gene match: 13. The CDR3 has 18 residues. CDR3 residues: CASSQNPPGGRASGELFF. Here the CDR3 DNA reads TGCGCCAGCAGCCAAAACCCCCCCGGCGGGAGGGCCTCCGGGGAGCTGTTTTTT.

The chain combines TRBV7-9 with TRBJ1-3; D may be TRBD1 (6 bases). The ends were cut back, 5 bases at V and 10 bases at J, with 9 bases in the middle. CDR3 size: 11 residues. Per the germline V gene, CDR1 is SEHNR and CDR2 is FQNEAQ (reference sequence). CDR3: CASSQDRTIYF. CDR3 nucleotides: TGTGCCAGCAGCCAGGACAGAACCATATATTTT.

V is TRBV7-2 and J is TRBJ1-6; the D gene is possibly TRBD1 (5 bases). Germline V gene sequence: CDR1 SGHTA, CDR2 FQGNSA. CDR3 length: 17 residues. Deletions cut 1 base from V and 4 bases from J, with 14 bases between. CDR3 region: CASSLVAGLGYNSPLHF. The CDR3 nucleotides are TGTGCCAGCAGCTTAGTGGCGGGGCTGGGGTATAATTCACCCCTCCACTTT.

This sequence joins TRBV19 and TRBJ1-5; TRBD1 might be the D (5 bases). The V gene's germline CDR1 is LNHDA and CDR2 SQIVND (reference sequence). V lost 11 bases and J lost 3, with 11 bases in between. The length of the CDR3 is 12 residues. For the CDR3, the DNA is TGTGCCGGAGGGACCCACAATCAGCCCCAGCATTTT. Protein: CAGGTHNQPQHF.

V gene TRBV9 combines with J gene TRBJ1-1; TRBD1 matches 7 bases. The CDR3 length is 14 residues. Germline CDR1 SGDLS, CDR2 YYNGEE. Trimming removed 0 bases from V and 1 base from J; junction bases left unmatched: 0. CDR3 region: CASSVGTGNTEAFF. In DNA, the CDR3 is TGTGCCAGCAGCGTAGGGACAGGGAACACTGAAGCTTTCTTT.

The chain joins TRBV7-2 to TRBJ1-5, with 7 bases lining up with TRBD1. V was clipped by 3 bases and J by 8 bases; unmatched bases: 10. In germline, CDR1 is SGHTA, CDR2 FQGNSA. The CDR3 has 15 amino acids. In nucleotides, the CDR3 is TGTGCCAGCAGCTTCGAGGGGGCGCGAGGGGAGCCCCAGCATTTT. Protein product: CASSFEGARGEPQHF.

The chain employs TRBV6-5 and TRBJ1-5, with D perhaps matching TRBD1 (5 bases). Trimming removed 6 bases at V and 3 bases at J, with 15 bases between. The CDR3 is 15 residues long. From germline, CDR1 is MNHEY and CDR2 SVGAGI. This chain's CDR3 is CASSPWGQPNQPQHF. CDR3 nucleotides: TGTGCCAGCAGCCCCTGGGGCCAGCCCAATCAGCCCCAGCATTTT.

This clone was recorded once. V is TRBV27 and J is TRBJ2-1; TRBD2 matches at 10 bases. Germline CDR1 is MNHEY and CDR2 is SMNVEV (reference sequence). The CDR3 covers 14 residues. V was pared by 3 bases and J by 6 bases, with 2 bases of the junction left unmatched. CDR3 sequence reads: CASSFSSGSNEQFF. CDR3 nucleotide sequence: TGTGCCAGCAGTTTTTCTAGCGGGAGCAATGAGCAGTTCTTC.

The genes are TRBV2 and TRBJ1-1; D remains ambiguous. CDR3 length equals 12 residues. Germline-derived CDR1 and CDR2 are SNHLY and FYNNEI. Trimming left V 6 bases short and J 4 bases short, with 9 bases between. CDR3 amino acids: CASSLQLTEAFF. CDR3 coding DNA: TGTGCCAGCAGCCTACAGCTCACTGAAGCTTTCTTT.

The V call is TRBV3-1 (or the pseudogene TRBV3-2), the J call TRBJ2-1, with D perhaps matching TRBD2 (6 bases). There are 12 residues in the CDR3. Germline lookup yields CDR1 LGHDT and CDR2 YNNKEL (reference sequence). Trimming removed 1 base at V and 13 bases at J, with 11 bases between. CDR3 sequence (DNA): TGTGCCAGCAGCCAAGCGGGAGTCGGTCAGTTCTTC. Translated, it gives CASSQAGVGQFF.

The J gene is TRBJ1-4, the V gene TRBV3-1 (or the pseudogene TRBV3-2); D is perhaps TRBD1 (6 bases). Germline-derived CDR1 and CDR2 are LGHDT and YNNKEL (reference sequence). Trimming stripped 4 bases from V and 7 bases from J, with 16 bases between. The CDR3 is 15 amino acids. The CDR3 region has the DNA TGTGCCAGCAGCCCCCCCAGGGGAGGGAGTGAAAAACTGTTTTTT. This translates into CASSPPRGGSEKLFF.

The chain carries TRBV20-1 and TRBJ1-1; 7 positions agree with TRBD1. V was clipped by 3 bases and J by 1 base; unmatched bases: 5. Germline lookup yields CDR1 DFQATT and CDR2 SNEGSKA (reference sequence). The CDR3 totals 14 residues. The CDR3 here is CSASGDSSNTEAFF. The CDR3 DNA reads as TGCAGTGCTAGTGGGGACAGTTCGAACACTGAAGCTTTCTTT.

The chain links TRBV11-2 to TRBJ2-5, with D possibly being TRBD2 (5 bases). The CDR3 is 15 amino acids. V was pared by 5 bases and J by 5 bases, with 18 bases between. Germline V gene data show CDR1 as SGHAT and CDR2 as FQNNGV. The CDR3 protein is CASSPRGKLGETQYF. For the CDR3, the DNA is TGTGCCAGCAGCCCTCGAGGGAAGCTGGGGGAGACCCAGTACTTC. The full variable domain, its missing parts supplied by reference TRBV11-2 and TRBJ2-5, is EAGVAQSPRYKIIEKRQSVAFWCNPISGHATLYWYQQILGQGPKLLIQFQNNGVVDDSQLPKDRFSAERLKGVDSTLKIQPAKLEDSAVYLCASSPRGKLGETQYFGPGTRLLVL.

The V gene is TRBV27, the J gene TRBJ2-7; 7 bases are shared with TRBD1. The trim removed 6 bases at V and 2 bases at J, leaving 4 bases unmatched. This CDR3 region has 13 residues. Per germline, CDR1 MNHEY and CDR2 SMNVEV (reference sequence). This CDR3 is CASRGQAAYEQYF. In DNA, the CDR3 is TGTGCCAGCAGAGGACAGGCCGCCTACGAGCAGTACTTC.

The J gene is TRBJ1-2, the V gene TRBV12-3 or TRBV12-4; D is uncertain. Deletions cut 3 bases from V and 5 bases from J, with 10 bases between. CDR3 length: 13 amino acids. The CDR3 loop reads CASSFRRLYGYTF. In DNA form, the CDR3 reads TGTGCCAGCAGTTTTAGGCGGCTTTATGGCTACACCTTC.

This sequence joins TRBV7-2 and TRBJ2-7; 8 positions match TRBD1. V lost 10 bases, J lost 2 bases, and 7 bases stayed unmatched. CDR1 and CDR2 (germline): SGHTA, FQGNSA. The CDR3 loop spans 13 amino acids. The CDR3 DNA is TGTGCCACGAAGGACAGGGCCACCTACGAGCAGTACTTC. Its translation is CATKDRATYEQYF.

The rearrangement uses TRBV5-1 and TRBJ1-2; maybe TRBD1 (6 bases). V dropped 5 bases and J dropped 3 bases, with 8 bases sitting between them. Germline CDR1 reads SGHRS; CDR2 reads YFSETQ. This CDR3 region has 12 residues. In nucleotides, the CDR3 is TGCGCCAGCAGACAGGGAGACTATGGCTACACCTTC. Translation: CASRQGDYGYTF.

The chain carries TRBV18 and TRBJ1-5, with 7 bases aligning to TRBD1. The J segment lost 4 bases and the V segment lost 6 bases, leaving 6 bases of the junction unmatched. Germline CDR1 is KGHSH and CDR2 is LQKENI. This CDR3 is built from 14 residues. The CDR3, as DNA: TGTGCCAGCTCCCCGGACAGGCAGAATCAGCCCCAGCATTTT. This encodes CASSPDRQNQPQHF.

The chain recombines TRBV18 with TRBJ2-1; D gene uncertain. Trimming pared 2 bases from V and 4 bases from J, leaving 6 bases between. In germline, CDR1 is KGHSH, CDR2 LQKENI. The CDR3 covers 13 residues. The CDR3 nucleotides read TGTGCCAGCTCACCAACAGATTACAATGAGCAGTTCTTC. Residues: CASSPTDYNEQFF.

J is TRBJ2-5 and V is TRBV3-1 (or the pseudogene TRBV3-2), with TRBD2 identical over 10 bases. The CDR3 consists of 13 residues. Trimming at V came to 8 bases and at J to 4 bases, leaving 4 bases not matched to a gene. The germline V gene encodes CDR1 LGHDT and CDR2 YNNKEL (reference sequence). The CDR3 DNA is TGTGCCAGCGTCCGACTAGCGGGAGAGACCCAGTACTTC. This gives the protein CASVRLAGETQYF.

This clone appeared a few times. The rearrangement uses TRBV27 and TRBJ1-6; possibly TRBD1 for D (5 bases). V lost 1 base to trimming and J lost 14 bases, with 9 bases between them. Germline CDR1 MNHEY, CDR2 SMNVEV (reference sequence). The CDR3 sequence is 12 residues long. Here the CDR3 DNA reads TGTGCCAGCAGTTTATTGGGGCAGACCCTCCACTTT. Translated: CASSLLGQTLHF.

The chain recombines TRBV9 with TRBJ2-3; 8 bases agree with TRBD2. Looked up from germline, CDR1 is SGDLS and CDR2 is YYNGEE. This CDR3 contains 15 residues. V trimming: 0 bases; J trimming: 4 bases; junction bases outside the gene matches: 4. CDR3 sequence reads: CASSVAGGPADTQYF. CDR3 DNA: TGTGCCAGCAGCGTAGCGGGAGGGCCCGCAGATACGCAGTATTTT.

This clone occurred a few times. CDR3 in DNA: TGTGCAAGTCGCTTATCCACTAGCGGGAGCGGTGAGCAGTTCTTC. Its translation is CASRLSTSGSGEQFF. V usage is TRBV12-2 and J usage is TRBJ2-1; the D call TRBD2 from the table was never checked on the DNA. TRBV12-2 counts as a pseudogene. This CDR3 comprises 15 residues.

The genes are TRBV6-5 and TRBJ2-5; D possibly corresponds to TRBD1 (6 bases). CDR1 is MNHEY and CDR2 is SVGAGI in the germline V gene. This CDR3 has 14 amino acids. The V end was cut by 6 bases, the J end by 4 bases, with 15 bases between. The CDR3 protein is CASSPPQGGETQYF. The CDR3 coding sequence is TGTGCCAGCAGCCCACCCCAAGGGGGAGAGACCCAGTACTTC.

V usage is TRBV19 and J usage is TRBJ1-2; 8 bases fit TRBD1. Germline V gene sequence: CDR1 LNHDA, CDR2 SQIVND (reference sequence). This CDR3 has 15 amino acids. The V segment lost 7 bases and the J segment 0 bases; nucleotides outside the gene matches: 7. This CDR3 is CASTTSGGSNYGYTF. For the CDR3, the DNA is TGTGCCAGTACCACCTCAGGGGGCTCTAACTATGGCTACACCTTC.

The rearrangement links TRBV11-3 to TRBJ2-1; 9 bases fit TRBD2. Germline CDR1 SGHNT, CDR2 YENEEA. With 1 base clipped from V and 7 bases from J, the junction kept 8 bases outside the gene matches. The CDR3 totals 16 residues. The CDR3 DNA is TGTGCCAGCAGCTTAGTTGTAGCGGGAGTCTCGAATGAGCAGTTCTTC. Translating gives CASSLVVAGVSNEQFF.

This sequence joins TRBV27 and TRBJ2-2, with TRBD1 matching over 8 bases. CDR1 and CDR2 (germline): MNHEY, SMNVEV (reference sequence). Trimming took 5 bases from V and 5 from J; bases not matched to a gene: 7. The CDR3 length is 15 residues. The DNA for the CDR3 is TGTGCCAGCAGTCACCGGACAGGGCAGACCGGGGAGCTGTTTTTT. It yields the protein CASSHRTGQTGELFF.